The TCR beta chain described here comes from a study of blood T cell repertoires in COVID-19. Per the authors' pipeline: From reference gene primer amplification, estimates of nucleated cell counts were derived. The data were produced by immunoSEQ multiplex PCR, yet TCRdb's version contains in-frame clones alone and is incomplete. D and trimming come from the DNA, and the V and J calls and clone size come from that table. The data contain around 300,000 clones, roughly 90% of them singletons. The germline CDR1 and CDR2 sequences are MNHEY and SVGAGI. Losses at the gene ends were 5 bases for V and 3 bases for J; bases not matched to a gene: 6. This CDR3 has 15 residues. This clone was seen only once.

The source of this sequence is a man aged 45-60 years with acute or convalescent COVID-19. The sequencing input was peripheral blood. The chain has TRBV6-5 and TRBJ1-2, with 10 positions matching TRBD1. As DNA, the CDR3 is TGTGCCAGCAGTCCACGACAGGGGGCATACTATGGCTACACCTTC. This encodes CASSPRQGAYYGYTF.